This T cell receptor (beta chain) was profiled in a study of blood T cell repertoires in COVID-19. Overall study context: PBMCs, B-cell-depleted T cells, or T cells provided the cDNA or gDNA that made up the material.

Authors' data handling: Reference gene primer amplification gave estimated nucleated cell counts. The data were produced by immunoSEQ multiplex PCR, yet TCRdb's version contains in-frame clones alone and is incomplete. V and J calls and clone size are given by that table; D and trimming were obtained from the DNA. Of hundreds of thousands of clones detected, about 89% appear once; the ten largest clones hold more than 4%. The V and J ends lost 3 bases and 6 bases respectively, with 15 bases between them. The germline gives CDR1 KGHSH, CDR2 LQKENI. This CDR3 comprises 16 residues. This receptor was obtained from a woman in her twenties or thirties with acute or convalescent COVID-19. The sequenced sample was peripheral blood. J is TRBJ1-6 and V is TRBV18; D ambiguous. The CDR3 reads CASSPWRDSANSPLHF. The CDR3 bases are TGTGCCAGCTCACCTTGGAGGGATAGTGCTAATTCACCCCTCCACTTT.